These 23 T cell receptor beta chains share one sample of origin, sequenced in a study of blood T cell repertoires in COVID-19. This table comes from immunoSEQ multiplex PCR, and its TCRdb copy is limited to in-frame clones, with some not included. Counted here are around 260,000 clones, roughly nine tenths occurring once; the ten biggest clones make up over 4%. Input material: peripheral blood. The receptors here all came from a man between 60 and 75 years old who had recovered from COVID-19.

The rearrangement joins TRBV30 to TRBJ2-1; TRBD1 might be the D (5 bases). V was pared by 1 base and J by 7 bases, with 8 bases between. The germline V gene encodes CDR1 GTSNPN and CDR2 SVGIG (reference sequence). The length of the CDR3 is 12 residues. CDR3 in DNA: TGTGCCTGGAGTGGGGGCCTAAATGAGCAGTTCTTC. Translated: CAWSGGLNEQFF.

This chain links TRBV4-2 with TRBJ2-1; the match to TRBD2 covers 11 bases. Germline V gene data show CDR1 as LGHNA and CDR2 as YNFKEQ. The V and J ends lost 1 base and 7 bases, in that order; junction bases with no gene match: 6. The CDR3 consists of 16 residues. CDR3 loop: CASSQVGLAGGNEQFF. DNA of the CDR3: TGTGCCAGCAGCCAAGTCGGTCTAGCGGGGGGAAATGAGCAGTTCTTC.

This chain uses TRBV21-1 with TRBJ1-6; the DNA was not used to check the table's D call, TRBD1. TRBV21-1 is annotated as a pseudogene. This CDR3 region has 15 residues. CDR3 nucleotides: TGTGCCAGCAGCAAAGACCCAGGTCCGGAATCACCCCTCCACTTT. Translating gives CASSKDPGPESPLHF.

This clone has a single count. The rearrangement joins TRBV5-4 to TRBJ2-1; TRBD2 matches 9 bases. This CDR3 region has 15 residues. Trimming took 4 bases from V and 4 from J; bases not matched to a gene: 6. From germline, CDR1 is SGHNT and CDR2 YYREEE (reference sequence). This CDR3 reads CASSGGLASYNEQFF. The CDR3 nucleotides are TGTGCCAGCAGCGGTGGACTAGCGAGTTACAATGAGCAGTTCTTC.

This clone was detected a few times. This rearrangement joins TRBV7-9 to TRBJ2-5, with D unresolved. This CDR3 spans 13 amino acids. Trimming pared 0 bases from V and 5 bases from J, leaving 7 bases between. Germline V gene sequence: CDR1 SEHNR, CDR2 FQNEAQ (reference sequence). DNA for the CDR3: TGTGCCAGCAGCTTAGCCCGACTGGAGACCCAGTACTTC. It encodes CASSLARLETQYF.

The chain carries TRBV19 and TRBJ2-7, with D uncertain. V lost 4 bases, J lost 4 bases, and 14 bases lay in between. This CDR3 has 14 amino acids. CDR1 is LNHDA, CDR2 SQIVND, per germline (reference sequence). CDR3 in DNA: TGTGCCAGTAGTAACAGACACCAAGAATACGAGCAGTACTTC. Amino acids: CASSNRHQEYEQYF. Supplemented by reference TRBV19 and TRBJ2-7, the full variable domain reads DGGITQSPKYLFRKEGQNVTLSCEQNLNHDAMYWYRQDPGQGLRLIYYSQIVNDFQKGDIAEGYSVSREKKESFPLTVTSAQKNPTAFYLCASSNRHQEYEQYFGPGTRLTVT.

CDR3 DNA sequence: TGTGCCAGCAGCCAAGATTGGTCAGGGCCGGGCGGCTACACCTTC. Translating it yields CASSQDWSGPGGYTF. The V call is TRBV3-1 (or the pseudogene TRBV3-2), the J call TRBJ1-2; TRBD1 might be the D (5 bases). Germline V CDR1 and CDR2: LGHDT, YNNKEL (reference sequence). The CDR3 runs 15 residues. V shed 0 bases and J shed 8 bases, with 16 bases lying between them.

The rearrangement links TRBV19 to TRBJ1-3; perhaps TRBD1 as D (5 bases). The CDR3 consists of 17 residues. The V and J ends lost 7 bases and 0 bases respectively, with 19 bases between them. Germline V gives CDR1 LNHDA, CDR2 SQIVND (reference sequence). The DNA of the CDR3 is TGTGCCAGTACCCTGTTACCGGGACTCCACTCTGGAAACACCATATATTTT. Residues: CASTLLPGLHSGNTIYF.

Details on this clone: A read error may account for a junction end that differs from germline. The genes are TRBV19 and TRBJ2-7; D is tentatively TRBD1 or TRBD2 (6 bases each). Germline CDR1 is LNHDA and CDR2 is SQIVND (reference sequence). The CDR3 totals 14 residues. This chain's CDR3 is CVSSIEGGAYEQYF. The CDR3 nucleotides read TGTGTCAGTAGTATAGAGGGGGGAGCCTACGAGCAGTACTTC.

The chain couples TRBV3-1 (or the pseudogene TRBV3-2) to TRBJ1-1; no clear D gene. Trimming shortened V by 2 bases and J by 2 bases, and 9 bases separated the two germline ends. The CDR3 has 14 amino acids. Germline lookup yields CDR1 LGHDT and CDR2 YNNKEL (reference sequence). This chain's CDR3 is CASSQSRGNTEAFF. The CDR3 DNA reads as TGTGCCAGCAGCCAAAGTCGGGGTAACACTGAAGCTTTCTTT.

This chain links TRBV3-1 (or the pseudogene TRBV3-2) with TRBJ1-2; D is unclear. The V end was cut by 5 bases, the J end by 7 bases, with 11 bases between. CDR1 is LGHDT, CDR2 YNNKEL, per germline (reference sequence). The CDR3 has 12 amino acids. This chain's CDR3 is CASSASGSGYTF. In DNA form, the CDR3 reads TGTGCCAGCAGCGCCTCAGGTTCTGGCTACACCTTC.

As to this clone: This specimen includes other DNA sequences encoding the same CDR3. The chain links TRBV5-1 to TRBJ2-7, with D possibly being TRBD1 (5 bases). In germline, CDR1 is SGHRS, CDR2 YFSETQ. The CDR3 consists of 14 residues. Deletions cut 5 bases from V and 0 bases from J, with 12 bases between. The CDR3 loop reads CASSFTGVSYEQYF. In nucleotides, the CDR3 is TGCGCCAGCAGTTTCACAGGCGTCTCCTACGAGCAGTACTTC.

The chain combines TRBV4-1 with TRBJ2-7; perhaps TRBD2 as D (7 bases). Deletions cut 0 bases from V and 3 bases from J, with 12 bases between. Germline loops: CDR1 MGHRA, CDR2 YSYEKL. CDR3 length: 15 residues. CDR3 coding DNA: TGCGCCAGCAGCCAAGAGTTGGGGGGGCGCTACGAGCAGTACTTC. Protein product: CASSQELGGRYEQYF.

The chain employs TRBV7-9 and TRBJ1-3, with D possibly being TRBD1 (5 bases). Deletions cut 1 base from V and 6 bases from J, with 10 bases between. The germline gives CDR1 SEHNR, CDR2 FQNEAQ (reference sequence). This CDR3 comprises 14 residues. The CDR3 loop is CASSLGQGENTIYF. The CDR3 DNA reads TGTGCCAGCAGCTTAGGGCAGGGCGAAAACACCATATATTTT.

V usage is TRBV7-8 and J usage is TRBJ1-5, with 7 bases identical to TRBD1. After removal of 4 bases from V and 7 bases from J, the junction contained 10 bases not matched to a gene. The germline CDR1 and CDR2 sequences are SGHVS and FQNEAQ. The CDR3 has 15 residues. CDR3 bases: TGTGCCAGCAGCTCGACCCCAGGGGGGTTACAGCCCCAGCATTTT. Protein sequence: CASSSTPGGLQPQHF.

About this clone itself: Other nucleotide sequences from this sample produce the same CDR3. The chain is built from TRBV9 and TRBJ2-7; 10 bases match TRBD1. This CDR3 comprises 16 residues. Germline CDR1 is SGDLS and CDR2 is YYNGEE. The junction had 7 bases not matched to a gene; V was cut back by 3 bases and J by 1 base. The CDR3 region is CASSARQGASSYEQYF. CDR3 nucleotide sequence: TGTGCCAGCAGCGCGAGACAGGGGGCTTCTTCCTACGAGCAGTACTTC. The complete variable domain, with remaining parts taken from reference TRBV9 and TRBJ2-7, reads DSGVTQTPKHLITATGQRVTLRCSPRSGDLSVYWYQQSLDQGLQFLIQYYNGEERAKGNILERFSAQQFPDLHSELNLSSLELGDSALYFCASSARQGASSYEQYFGPGTRLTVT.

The rearrangement uses TRBV7-9 and TRBJ2-1; 10 bases agree with TRBD2. Germline assignment: CDR1 SEHNR and CDR2 FQNEAQ (reference sequence). The V gene end was trimmed by 5 bases and the J gene end by 8 bases; junction bases not matched to a gene: 12. The length of the CDR3 is 16 residues. In nucleotides, the CDR3 is TGTGCCAGCAGCCCTCGGGGAGCGGGGGGGAGAGATGAGCAGTTCTTC. This translates into CASSPRGAGGRDEQFF. Supplemented by reference TRBV7-9 and TRBJ2-1, the full variable domain reads DTGVSQNPRHKITKRGQNVTFRCDPISEHNRLYWYRQTLGQGPEFLTYFQNEAQLEKSRLLSDRFSAERPKGSFSTLEIQRTEQGDSAMYLCASSPRGAGGRDEQFFGPGTRLTVL.

This clone was recorded once. The rearrangement uses TRBV19 and TRBJ1-1; weak D call: TRBD1 (5 bases). The V end was cut by 4 bases, the J end by 4 bases, with 7 bases between. Germline CDR1 is LNHDA and CDR2 is SQIVND (reference sequence). This CDR3 spans 12 amino acids. The CDR3 region has the DNA TGTGCCAGTAGTAACGGGGGCACTGAAGCTTTCTTT. Translated: CASSNGGTEAFF. Filled out from reference TRBV19 and TRBJ1-1, the complete variable domain reads DGGITQSPKYLFRKEGQNVTLSCEQNLNHDAMYWYRQDPGQGLRLIYYSQIVNDFQKGDIAEGYSVSREKKESFPLTVTSAQKNPTAFYLCASSNGGTEAFFGQGTRLTVV.

V is TRBV7-3 and J is TRBJ2-7; TRBD2 matches 8 bases. Germline CDR1 reads SGHTA; CDR2 reads FQGTGA. This CDR3 contains 15 residues. V lost 2 bases, J lost 1 base, and 4 bases stayed unmatched. The CDR3 region is CASSLLAGKSYEQYF. The CDR3 bases are TGTGCCAGCAGCTTATTAGCGGGGAAATCCTACGAGCAGTACTTC. The full variable domain, rest sourced from reference TRBV7-3 and TRBJ2-7, is GAGVSQTPSNKVTEKGKYVELRCDPISGHTALYWYRQSLGQGPEFLIYFQGTGAADDSGLPNDRFFAVRPEGSVSTLKIQRTERGDSAVYLCASSLLAGKSYEQYFGPGTRLTVT.

The table lists this clone with a count of one. The rearrangement links TRBV7-9 to TRBJ1-1; D perhaps matches TRBD1 (5 bases). Trimming removed 5 bases from V and 1 base from J, with 11 bases in between. This CDR3 region has 14 residues. Germline CDR1 reads SEHNR; CDR2 reads FQNEAQ (reference sequence). The CDR3 loop is CASSTRQQNTEAFF. For the CDR3, the DNA is TGTGCCAGCAGCACTCGACAGCAGAACACTGAAGCTTTCTTT.

As DNA, the CDR3 is TGCGCCAGCAGCCCCTCTGCCCTGGGACAGGCCTTATCCTACGAGCAGTACTTC. This codes for CASSPSALGQALSYEQYF. The rearrangement links TRBV5-1 to TRBJ2-7; 8 nucleotides agree with TRBD1. Trimming at V came to 4 bases and at J to 1 base, leaving 16 bases not matched to a gene. CDR1 and CDR2 from the germline V gene are SGHRS and YFSETQ. CDR3 size: 18 residues.

This clone was detected only a few times. V and J are TRBV25-1 and TRBJ1-2; D is possibly TRBD1 (6 bases). Germline V gives CDR1 MGHDK, CDR2 SYGVNS. V lost 2 bases to trimming and J lost 2 bases, with 12 bases between them. This CDR3 contains 15 residues. The CDR3 spells CASSERTETNYGYTF. The CDR3 nucleotides read TGTGCCAGCAGTGAACGGACAGAGACCAACTATGGCTACACCTTC.

The V gene is TRBV29-1, the J gene TRBJ1-1; TRBD1 agrees at 7 bases. With V trimmed by 1 base and J by 0 bases, 2 bases remained unmatched. In germline, CDR1 is SQVTM, CDR2 ANQGSEA. This CDR3 is built from 14 residues. In DNA form, the CDR3 reads TGCAGCGTTGAAGGACAGGGATTGAACACTGAAGCTTTCTTT. Protein: CSVEGQGLNTEAFF.